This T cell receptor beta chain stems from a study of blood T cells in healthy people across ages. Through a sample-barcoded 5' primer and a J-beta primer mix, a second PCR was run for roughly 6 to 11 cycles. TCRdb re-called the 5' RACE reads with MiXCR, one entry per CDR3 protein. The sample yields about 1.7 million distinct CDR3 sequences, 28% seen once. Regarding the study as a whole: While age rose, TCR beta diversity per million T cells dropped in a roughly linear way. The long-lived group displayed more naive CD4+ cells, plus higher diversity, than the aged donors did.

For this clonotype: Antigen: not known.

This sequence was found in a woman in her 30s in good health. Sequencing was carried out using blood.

CDR3 in amino acids: CATSKGTATNTDTQYF. The CDR3 coding sequence is TGTGCCACCAGCAAAGGGACAGCTACTAACACAGATACGCAGTATTTT. The chain uses TRBV15 and TRBJ2-3, with 7 positions matching TRBD1. The CDR3 length is 16 residues. The V gene's germline CDR1 is LNHNV and CDR2 YYDKDF (reference sequence). V lost 4 bases, J lost 2 bases, and 9 bases stayed unmatched.